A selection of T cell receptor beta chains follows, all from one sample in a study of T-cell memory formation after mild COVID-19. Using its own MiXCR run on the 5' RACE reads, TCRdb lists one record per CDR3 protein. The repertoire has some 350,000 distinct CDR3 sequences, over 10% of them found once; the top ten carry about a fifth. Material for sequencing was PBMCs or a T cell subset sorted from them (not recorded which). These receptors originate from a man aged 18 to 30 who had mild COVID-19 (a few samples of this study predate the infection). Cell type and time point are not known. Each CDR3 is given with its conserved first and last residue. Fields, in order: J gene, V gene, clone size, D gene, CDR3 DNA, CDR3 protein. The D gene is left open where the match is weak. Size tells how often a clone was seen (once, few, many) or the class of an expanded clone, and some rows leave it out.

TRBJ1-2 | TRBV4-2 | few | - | TGTGCCAGCAGCCAAGCAAGAGGGGACCCTGCTAACTATGGCTACACCTTC | CASSQARGDPANYGYTF
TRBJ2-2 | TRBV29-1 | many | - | TGCAGCGTTGGCGTCCCCGGGGAGCTGTTTTTT | CSVGVPGELFF
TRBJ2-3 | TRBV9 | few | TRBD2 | TGTGCCAGCAGCCCTCAGCGGGGGGCTACAGATACGCAGTATTTT | CASSPQRGATDTQYF
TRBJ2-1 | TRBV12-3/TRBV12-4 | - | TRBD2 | TGTGCCAGCAGCCTGACTAGCGGGGTTGTGGAGCAGTTCTTC | CASSLTSGVVEQFF
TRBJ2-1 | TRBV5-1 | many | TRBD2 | TGCGCCAGCAGGCATAGCGGGGGGGACTACAATGAGCAGTTCTTC | CASRHSGGDYNEQFF
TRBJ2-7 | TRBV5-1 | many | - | TGCGCCAGCAGCATATTTATTGACAGCTCCTACGAGCAGTACTTC | CASSIFIDSSYEQYF
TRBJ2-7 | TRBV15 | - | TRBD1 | TGTGCCACCAGCAGGGACAGGACCTACGAGCAGTACTTC | CATSRDRTYEQYF
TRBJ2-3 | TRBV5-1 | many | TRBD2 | TGCGCCAGCAGCTTGGGACTAGCGGACACAGATACGCAGTATTTT | CASSLGLADTDTQYF
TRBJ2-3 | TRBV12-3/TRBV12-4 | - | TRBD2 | TGTGCCAGCAGTTTTGTAGCGGGGGGGAGCACAGATACGCAGTATTTT | CASSFVAGGSTDTQYF
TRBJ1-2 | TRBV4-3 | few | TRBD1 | TGCGCCAGCGGGGACAGGGGAGACTATGGCTACACCTTC | CASGDRGDYGYTF
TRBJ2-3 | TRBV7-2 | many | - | TGTGCCAGCAGCTTAACGCTAGCAGCAGATACGCAGTATTTT | CASSLTLAADTQYF
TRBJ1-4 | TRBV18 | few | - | TGTGCCAGCTCACCAGTGAACATGGATGAAAAACTGTTTTTT | CASSPVNMDEKLFF
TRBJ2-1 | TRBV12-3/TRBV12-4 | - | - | TGTGCCAGCAGTTTCGTCGGGGCGTACAATGAGCAGTTCTTC | CASSFVGAYNEQFF